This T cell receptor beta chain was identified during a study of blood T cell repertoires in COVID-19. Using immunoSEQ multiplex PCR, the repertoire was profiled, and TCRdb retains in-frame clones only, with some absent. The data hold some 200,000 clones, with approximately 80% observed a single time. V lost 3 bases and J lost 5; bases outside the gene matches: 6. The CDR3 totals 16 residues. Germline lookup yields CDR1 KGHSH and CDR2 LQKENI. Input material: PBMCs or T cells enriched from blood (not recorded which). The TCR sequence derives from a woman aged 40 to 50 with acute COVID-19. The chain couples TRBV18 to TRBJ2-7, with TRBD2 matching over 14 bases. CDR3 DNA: TGTGCCAGCTCACCGGTGGGACTAGCGGGAGACCACGAGCAGTACTTC. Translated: CASSPVGLAGDHEQYF. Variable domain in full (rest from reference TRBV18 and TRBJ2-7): NAGVMQNPRHLVRRRGQEARLRCSPMKGHSHVYWYRQLPEEGLKFMVYLQKENIIDESGMPKERFSAEFPKEGPSILRIQQVVRGDSAAYFCASSPVGLAGDHEQYFGPGTRLTVT.